This T cell receptor (beta chain) was identified during a study of T cell responses to AZD1222 COVID-19 vaccine. Clones were sequenced by immunoSEQ multiplex PCR, and TCRdb holds only the in-frame ones, with some missing. Of about 130,000 clones listed, about 93% are singletons. V was trimmed by 3 bases and J by 3 bases, leaving 8 bases between them. Per the germline V gene, CDR1 is LNHDA and CDR2 is SQIVND (reference sequence). The CDR3 totals 14 residues. The sequences come from peripheral blood, collected on day 0 of AZD1222 vaccination. This receptor was taken from an adult in good health. This sequence joins TRBV19 and TRBJ1-4; D possibly corresponds to TRBD1 (6 bases). The CDR3, as DNA: TGTGCCAGTAGTATTACAGGGCCTAATGAAAAACTGTTTTTT. Its protein product is CASSITGPNEKLFF.